This T cell receptor beta chain was recovered during a study of PD-1 blockade in mismatch repair-deficient tumors. This CDR3 region has 15 residues. Trimming took off 4 bases at V and 3 bases at J, with 16 bases between the two ends. Germline V gene sequence: CDR1 SGHTA, CDR2 FQGNSA. TCRs were sequenced from a few patients responding to pembrolizumab. This clone was counted a few times. Repertoires were generated with immunoSEQ multiplex PCR, while TCRdb's copy carries only in-frame clones and drops some. The repertoire holds around 38,000 clones, with 79% as singletons. The clonotype was recovered from an adult with mismatch repair-deficient cancer. The chain links TRBV7-2 to TRBJ2-7; tentative D call: TRBD2 (6 bases). The sequences come from peripheral blood, collected 4 weeks after starting pembrolizumab. CDR3 region: CASSSGSSPIYEQYF. CDR3 in DNA: TGTGCCAGCAGCTCCGGGAGCAGCCCCATCTACGAGCAGTACTTC.